The present T cell receptor beta chain was sequenced within a study of cytomegalovirus exposure and HLA in healthy donors. Overall study results and limits: TCR beta chains numbering more than 150 were designated cytomegalovirus-associated. Relative to the roughly 700-donor mean, N-insertions were reportedly fewer in an Asian-associated ancestry cluster in a later analysis.

Turning to this clone: What it binds is unknown.

PCR employed 60 Vbeta and 13 Jbeta primers. Repertoires were generated with immunoSEQ multiplex PCR, while TCRdb's copy carries only in-frame clones and drops some. This table has about 35,000 clones, 80% appearing once. The V segment lost 4 bases and the J segment 3 bases; nucleotides outside the gene matches: 11. The germline V gene has CDR1 MDHEN and CDR2 SYDVKM. This CDR3 spans 17 amino acids. The genes are TRBV28 and TRBJ2-3; 9 bases are shared with TRBD1. The sequence was obtained from a male donor in good health and CMV-seronegative. Sequenced material: PBMCs. For the CDR3, the DNA is TGTGCCAGCAGTTCCTCCTCTCTAGGGACAGGGACAGATACGCAGTATTTT. Its translation: CASSSSSLGTGTDTQYF.